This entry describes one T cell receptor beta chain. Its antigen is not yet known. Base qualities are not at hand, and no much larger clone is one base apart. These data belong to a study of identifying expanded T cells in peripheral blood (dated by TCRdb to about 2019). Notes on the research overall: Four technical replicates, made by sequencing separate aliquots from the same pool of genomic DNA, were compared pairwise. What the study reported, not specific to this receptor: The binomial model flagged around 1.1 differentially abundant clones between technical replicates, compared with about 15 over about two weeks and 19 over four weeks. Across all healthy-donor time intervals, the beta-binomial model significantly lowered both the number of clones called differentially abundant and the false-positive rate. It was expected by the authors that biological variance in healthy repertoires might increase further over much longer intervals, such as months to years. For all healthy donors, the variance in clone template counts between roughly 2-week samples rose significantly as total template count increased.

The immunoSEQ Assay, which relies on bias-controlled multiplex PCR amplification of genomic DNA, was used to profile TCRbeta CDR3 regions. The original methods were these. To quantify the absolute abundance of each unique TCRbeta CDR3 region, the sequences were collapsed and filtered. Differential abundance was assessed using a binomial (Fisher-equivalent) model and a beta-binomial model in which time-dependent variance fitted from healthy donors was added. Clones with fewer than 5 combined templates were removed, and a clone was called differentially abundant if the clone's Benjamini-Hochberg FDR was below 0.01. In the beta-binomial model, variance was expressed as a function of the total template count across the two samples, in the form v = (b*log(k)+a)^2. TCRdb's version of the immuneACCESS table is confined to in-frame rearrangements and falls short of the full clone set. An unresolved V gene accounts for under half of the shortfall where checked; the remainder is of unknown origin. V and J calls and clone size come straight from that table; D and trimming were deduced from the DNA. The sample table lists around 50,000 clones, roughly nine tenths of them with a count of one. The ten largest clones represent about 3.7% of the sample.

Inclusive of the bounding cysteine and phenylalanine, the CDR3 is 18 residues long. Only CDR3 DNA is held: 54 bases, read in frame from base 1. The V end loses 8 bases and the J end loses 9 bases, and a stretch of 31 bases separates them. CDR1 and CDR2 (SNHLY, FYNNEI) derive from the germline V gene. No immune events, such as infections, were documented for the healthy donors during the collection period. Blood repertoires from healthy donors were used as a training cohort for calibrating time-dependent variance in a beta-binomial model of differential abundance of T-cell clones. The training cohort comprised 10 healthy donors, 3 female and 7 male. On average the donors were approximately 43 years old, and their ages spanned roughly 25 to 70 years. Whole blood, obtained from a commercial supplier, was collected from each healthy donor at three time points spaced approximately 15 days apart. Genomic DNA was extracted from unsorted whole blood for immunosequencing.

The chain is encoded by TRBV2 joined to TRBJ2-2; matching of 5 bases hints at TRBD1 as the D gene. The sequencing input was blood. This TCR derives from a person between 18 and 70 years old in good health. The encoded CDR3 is CASHSSSSRAATYRELFF. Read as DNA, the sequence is TGTGCCAGCCACTCCTCCTCCTCCAGGGCCGCCACGTATCGGGAGCTGTTTTTT.